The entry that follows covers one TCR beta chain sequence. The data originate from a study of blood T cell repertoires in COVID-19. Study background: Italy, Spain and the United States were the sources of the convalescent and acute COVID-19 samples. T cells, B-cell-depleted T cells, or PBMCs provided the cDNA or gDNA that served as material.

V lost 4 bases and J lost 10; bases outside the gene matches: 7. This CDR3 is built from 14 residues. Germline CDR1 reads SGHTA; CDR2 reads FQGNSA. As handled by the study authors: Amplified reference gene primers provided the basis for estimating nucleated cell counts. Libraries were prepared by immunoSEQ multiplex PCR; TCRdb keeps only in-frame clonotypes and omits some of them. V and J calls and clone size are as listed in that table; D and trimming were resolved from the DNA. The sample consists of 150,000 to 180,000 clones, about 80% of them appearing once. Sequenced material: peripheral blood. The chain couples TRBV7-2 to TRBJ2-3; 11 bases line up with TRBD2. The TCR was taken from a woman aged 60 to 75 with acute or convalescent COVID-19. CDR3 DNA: TGTGCCAGCAGCTCAATAGCGGGGGGGAAGGCGCAGTATTTT. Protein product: CASSSIAGGKAQYF. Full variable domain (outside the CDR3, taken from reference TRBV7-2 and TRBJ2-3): GAGVSQSPSNKVTEKGKDVELRCDPISGHTALYWYRQSLGQGLEFLIYFQGNSAPDKSGLPSDRFSAERTGGSVSTLTIQRTQQEDSAVYLCASSSIAGGKAQYFGPGTRLTVL.